This T cell receptor (beta chain) was identified during a study of CD8 T cells in Susac syndrome. Study findings and constraints: The number of individuals included in the study's TCR sequencing and HLA analysis was acknowledged as relatively small.

TCR beta sequences were obtained from blood CD8+ and CD4+ T cells. When the RNA was reverse transcribed, random hexamers were used with an input of roughly 0.45 to 1 ug. Amplification of the TCR beta CDR3 was carried out by immunoSEQ multiplex PCR, which spanned a total of 54 Vbeta and 13 Jbeta segments. TCRdb analysed the immunoSEQ multiplex PCR reads with MiXCR anew, one entry per CDR3 protein. The sample consists of more than 75,000 distinct CDR3 sequences, around 94% of them appearing once. In regard to this clonotype: Its antigen is not known.

This receptor was identified in a human donor in good health. The sequenced sample consisted of CD8+ T cells from PBMCs.

CDR3 DNA sequence: TGCAGCGTTGATCCAGACCTCATGGTCTATGGCTACACCTTC. As protein: CSVDPDLMVYGYTF. This rearrangement joins TRBV29-1 to TRBJ1-2, with unresolved D. The V end lost 3 bases, the J end lost 4 bases, and 15 bases lay between the germline ends. The CDR3 runs 14 residues. CDR1 is SQVTM and CDR2 is ANQGSEA in the germline V gene. The full variable domain, completed using reference TRBV29-1 and TRBJ1-2, is SAVISQKPSRDICQRGTSLTIQCQVDSQVTMMFWYRQQPGQSLTLIATANQGSEATYESGFVIDKFPISRPNLTFSTLTVSNMSPEDSSIYLCSVDPDLMVYGYTFGSGTRLTVV.